The sequence of this TCR beta chain was determined in a study of CD8 T cells in Susac syndrome. The V end was cut by 4 bases, the J end by 3 bases, with 14 bases between. The CDR3 is 14 residues long. CDR1 is SGHNT and CDR2 is YYREEE in the germline V gene (reference sequence). With random hexamers, about 0.45 to 1 ug RNA was reverse transcribed. A multiplex approach, immunoSEQ multiplex PCR, amplified TCR beta CDR3 across 54 Vbeta and 13 Jbeta. TCRdb re-analysed the immunoSEQ multiplex PCR reads in MiXCR, keeping a single row per CDR3 protein. The top ten clones hold more than 0.09% of a sample with around 71,000 distinct CDR3 sequences, under 96% of them seen once.

Material: CD4+ T cells from PBMCs. The clonotype originates from a human donor with multiple sclerosis. The chain couples TRBV5-4 to TRBJ2-7; the D gene could be TRBD1 or TRBD2 (6 bases each). CDR3 sequence (DNA): TGTGCCAGCAGCGGAGGGGGAATCAACTACGAGCAGTACTTC. It codes for CASSGGGINYEQYF.